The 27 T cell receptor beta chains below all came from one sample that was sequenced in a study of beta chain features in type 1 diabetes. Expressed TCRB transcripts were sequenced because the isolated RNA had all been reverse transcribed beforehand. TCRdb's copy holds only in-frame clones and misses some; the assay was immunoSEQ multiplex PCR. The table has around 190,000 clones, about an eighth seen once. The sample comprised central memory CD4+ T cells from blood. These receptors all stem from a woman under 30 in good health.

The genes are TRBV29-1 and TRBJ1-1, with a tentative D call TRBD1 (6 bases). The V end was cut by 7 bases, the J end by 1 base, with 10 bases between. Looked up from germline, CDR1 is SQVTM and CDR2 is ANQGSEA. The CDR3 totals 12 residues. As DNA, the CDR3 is TGCAGCGCTACGACAGGGAACACTGAAGCTTTCTTT. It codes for CSATTGNTEAFF. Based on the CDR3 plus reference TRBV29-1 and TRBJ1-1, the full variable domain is SAVISQKPSRDICQRGTSLTIQCQVDSQVTMMFWYRQQPGQSLTLIATANQGSEATYESGFVIDKFPISRPNLTFSTLTVSNMSPEDSSIYLCSATTGNTEAFFGQGTRLTVV.

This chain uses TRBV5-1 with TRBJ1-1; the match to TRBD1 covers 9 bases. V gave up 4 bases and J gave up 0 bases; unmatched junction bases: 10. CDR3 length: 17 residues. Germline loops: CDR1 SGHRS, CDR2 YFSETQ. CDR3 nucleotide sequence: TGCGCCAGCAGCCCTGGACAGGGGCTTGCTATGAACACTGAAGCTTTCTTT. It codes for CASSPGQGLAMNTEAFF.

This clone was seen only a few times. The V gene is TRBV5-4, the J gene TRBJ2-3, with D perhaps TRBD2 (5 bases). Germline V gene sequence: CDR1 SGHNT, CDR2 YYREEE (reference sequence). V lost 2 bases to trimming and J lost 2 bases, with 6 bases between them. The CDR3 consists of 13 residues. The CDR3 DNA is TGTGCCAGCAGCTTAGCGGCCACAGATACGCAGTATTTT. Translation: CASSLAATDTQYF.

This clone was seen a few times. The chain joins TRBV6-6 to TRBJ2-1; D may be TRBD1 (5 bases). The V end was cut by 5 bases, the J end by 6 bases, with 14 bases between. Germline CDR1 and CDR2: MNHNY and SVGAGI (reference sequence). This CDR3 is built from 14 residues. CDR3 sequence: CASSKSGLGNEQFF. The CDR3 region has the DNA TGTGCCAGCAGTAAATCAGGGTTGGGCAATGAGCAGTTCTTC.

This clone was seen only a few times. This CDR3 is CASSYFSGTDTQYF. The CDR3 region has the DNA TGTGCCAGCAGTTACTTTTCGGGCACAGATACGCAGTATTTT. The chain uses TRBV6-5 and TRBJ2-3; D remains ambiguous. CDR1 MNHEY and CDR2 SVGAGI come from the germline V gene. There are 14 residues in the CDR3. Trimming pared 1 base from V and 1 base from J, leaving 6 bases between.

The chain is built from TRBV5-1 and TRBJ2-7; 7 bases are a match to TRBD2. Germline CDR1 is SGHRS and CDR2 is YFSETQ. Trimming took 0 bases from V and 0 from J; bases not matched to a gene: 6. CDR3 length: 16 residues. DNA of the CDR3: TGCGCCAGCAGCTTGGCCGCCGCGGGAGTCTCCTACGAGCAGTACTTC. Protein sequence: CASSLAAAGVSYEQYF.

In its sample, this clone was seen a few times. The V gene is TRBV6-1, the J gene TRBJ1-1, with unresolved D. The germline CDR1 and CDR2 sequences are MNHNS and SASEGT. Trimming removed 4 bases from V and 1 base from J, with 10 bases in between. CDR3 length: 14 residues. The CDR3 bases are TGTGCCAGCAGTGGCGGGTCCGGGAACACTGAAGCTTTCTTT. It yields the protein CASSGGSGNTEAFF.

CDR3 sequence (DNA): TGTGCCAGCAGCCCCTCCCTGGCGGGCTCCTACGAGCAGTACTTC. Translated, it gives CASSPSLAGSYEQYF. The rearrangement links TRBV9 to TRBJ2-7; tentative D call: TRBD2 (5 bases). Germline assignment: CDR1 SGDLS and CDR2 YYNGEE. V lost 4 bases to trimming and J lost 0 bases, with 14 bases between them. This CDR3 is 15 amino acids long.

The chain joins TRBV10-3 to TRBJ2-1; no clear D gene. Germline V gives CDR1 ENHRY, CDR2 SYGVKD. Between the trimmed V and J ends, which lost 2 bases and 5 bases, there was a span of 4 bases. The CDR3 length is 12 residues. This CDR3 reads CAISESDNEQFF. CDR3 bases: TGTGCCATCAGTGAGAGCGACAATGAGCAGTTCTTC.

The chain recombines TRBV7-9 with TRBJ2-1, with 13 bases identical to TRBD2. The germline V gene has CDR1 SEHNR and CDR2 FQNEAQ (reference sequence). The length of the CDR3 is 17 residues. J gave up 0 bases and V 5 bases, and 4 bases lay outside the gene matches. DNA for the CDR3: TGTGCCAGCAGCCCGGGACTAGCGGGGCACTCCTACAATGAGCAGTTCTTC. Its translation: CASSPGLAGHSYNEQFF.

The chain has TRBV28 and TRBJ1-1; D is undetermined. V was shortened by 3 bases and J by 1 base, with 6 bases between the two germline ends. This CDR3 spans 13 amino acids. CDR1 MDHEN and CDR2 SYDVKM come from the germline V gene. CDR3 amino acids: CASSFRRNTEAFF. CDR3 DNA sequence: TGTGCCAGCAGTTTCAGGCGGAACACTGAAGCTTTCTTT.

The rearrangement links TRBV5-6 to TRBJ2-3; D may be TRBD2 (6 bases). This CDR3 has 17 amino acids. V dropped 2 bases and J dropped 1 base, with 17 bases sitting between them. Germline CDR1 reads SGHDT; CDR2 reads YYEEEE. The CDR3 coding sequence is TGTGCCAGCAGCTTAATAGCCGGGACTTCCCGCACAGATACGCAGTATTTT. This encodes CASSLIAGTSRTDTQYF. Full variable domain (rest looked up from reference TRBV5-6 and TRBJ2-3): DAGVTQSPTHLIKTRGQQVTLRCSPKSGHDTVSWYQQALGQGPQFIFQYYEEEERQRGNFPDRFSGHQFPNYSSELNVNALLLGDSALYLCASSLIAGTSRTDTQYFGPGTRLTVL.

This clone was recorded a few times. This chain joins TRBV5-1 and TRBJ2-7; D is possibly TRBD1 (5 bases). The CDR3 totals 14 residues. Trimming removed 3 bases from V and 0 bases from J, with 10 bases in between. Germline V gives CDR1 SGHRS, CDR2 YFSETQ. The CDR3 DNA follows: TGCGCCAGCAGCTCCTACAGGAGCTCCTACGAGCAGTACTTC. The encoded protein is CASSSYRSSYEQYF.

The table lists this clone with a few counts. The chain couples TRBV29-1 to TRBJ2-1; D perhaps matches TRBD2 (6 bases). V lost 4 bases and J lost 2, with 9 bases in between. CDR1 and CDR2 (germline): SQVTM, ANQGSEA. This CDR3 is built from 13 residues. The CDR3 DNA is TGCAGCGTTGGCGGGGTCGCCTACAATGAGCAGTTCTTC. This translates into CSVGGVAYNEQFF.

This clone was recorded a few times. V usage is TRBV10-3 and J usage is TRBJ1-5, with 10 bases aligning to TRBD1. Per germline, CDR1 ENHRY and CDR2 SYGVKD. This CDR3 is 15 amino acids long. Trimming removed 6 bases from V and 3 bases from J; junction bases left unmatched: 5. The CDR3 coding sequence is TGTGCCATCAGCCTGACAGGGGGCTACAATCAGCCCCAGCATTTT. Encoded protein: CAISLTGGYNQPQHF.

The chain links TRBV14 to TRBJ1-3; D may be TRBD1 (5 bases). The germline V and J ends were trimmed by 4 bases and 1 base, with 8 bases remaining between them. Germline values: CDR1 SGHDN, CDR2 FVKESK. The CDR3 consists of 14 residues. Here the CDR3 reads CASSPDSSGNTIYF. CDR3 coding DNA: TGTGCCAGCAGCCCCGACAGTTCTGGAAACACCATATATTTT.

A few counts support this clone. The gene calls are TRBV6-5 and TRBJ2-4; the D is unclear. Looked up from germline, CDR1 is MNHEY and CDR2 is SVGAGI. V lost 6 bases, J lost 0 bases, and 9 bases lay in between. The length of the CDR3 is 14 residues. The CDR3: CASRLNLAKNIQYF. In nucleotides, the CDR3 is TGTGCCAGCAGACTCAACCTAGCCAAAAACATTCAGTACTTC.

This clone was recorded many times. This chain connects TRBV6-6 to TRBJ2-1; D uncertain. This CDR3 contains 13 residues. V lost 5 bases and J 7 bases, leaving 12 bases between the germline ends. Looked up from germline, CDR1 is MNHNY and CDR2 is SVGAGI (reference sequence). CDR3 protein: CASSPIDRNEQFF. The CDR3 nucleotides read TGTGCCAGCAGTCCAATCGATCGGAATGAGCAGTTCTTC.

The CDR3 coding sequence is TGTGCCAGCTCACCAATAACTAGCGGAAATTCGGGAAATGAGCAGTTCTTC. It encodes CASSPITSGNSGNEQFF. The chain carries TRBV18 and TRBJ2-1, with TRBD2 matching 8 bases. The germline V gene encodes CDR1 KGHSH and CDR2 LQKENI. V was pared by 2 bases and J by 7 bases, with 13 bases of the junction left unmatched. The length of the CDR3 is 17 residues.

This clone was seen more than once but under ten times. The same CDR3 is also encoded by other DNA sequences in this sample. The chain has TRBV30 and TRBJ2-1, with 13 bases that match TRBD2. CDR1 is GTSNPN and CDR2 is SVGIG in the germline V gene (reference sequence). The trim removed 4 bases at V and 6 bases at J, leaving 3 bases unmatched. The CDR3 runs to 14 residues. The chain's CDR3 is CAWTRTSGSNEQFF. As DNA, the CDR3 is TGTGCCTGGACCCGGACTAGCGGGAGCAATGAGCAGTTCTTC.

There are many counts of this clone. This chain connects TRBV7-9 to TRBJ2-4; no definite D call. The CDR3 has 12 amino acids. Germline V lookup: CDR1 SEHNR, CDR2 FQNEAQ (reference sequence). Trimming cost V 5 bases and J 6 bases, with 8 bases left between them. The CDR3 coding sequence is TGTGCCAGCAGCCGAACTTCAAACATTCAGTACTTC. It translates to CASSRTSNIQYF.

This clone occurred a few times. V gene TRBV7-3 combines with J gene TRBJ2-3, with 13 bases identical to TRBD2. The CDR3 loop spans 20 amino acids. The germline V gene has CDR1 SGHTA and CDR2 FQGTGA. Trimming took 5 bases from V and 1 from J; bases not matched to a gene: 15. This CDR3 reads CASSAQLAGGSSVGTDTQYF. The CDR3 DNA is TGTGCCAGCAGCGCACAACTAGCGGGAGGGTCTAGTGTCGGCACAGATACGCAGTATTTT.

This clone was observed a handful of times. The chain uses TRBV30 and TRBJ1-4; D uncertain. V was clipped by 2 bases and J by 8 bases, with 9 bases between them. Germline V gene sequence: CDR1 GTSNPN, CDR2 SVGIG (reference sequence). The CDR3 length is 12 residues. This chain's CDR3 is CAWSLYTEKLFF. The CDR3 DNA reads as TGTGCCTGGAGTTTATACACCGAAAAACTGTTTTTT.

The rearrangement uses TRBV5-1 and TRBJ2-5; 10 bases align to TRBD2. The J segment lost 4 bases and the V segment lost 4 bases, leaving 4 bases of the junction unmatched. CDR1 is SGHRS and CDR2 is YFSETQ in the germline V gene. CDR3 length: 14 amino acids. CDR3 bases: TGCGCCAGCAGCGCCGGGACTAGCGCAGAGACCCAGTACTTC. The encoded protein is CASSAGTSAETQYF.

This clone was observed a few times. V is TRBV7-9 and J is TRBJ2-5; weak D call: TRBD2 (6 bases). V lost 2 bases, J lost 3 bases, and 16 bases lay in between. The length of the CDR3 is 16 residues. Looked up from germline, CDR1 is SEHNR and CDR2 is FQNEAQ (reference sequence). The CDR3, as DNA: TGTGCCAGCAGCTTACCCGGGAGTCAACGTGAAGAGACCCAGTACTTC. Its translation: CASSLPGSQREETQYF.

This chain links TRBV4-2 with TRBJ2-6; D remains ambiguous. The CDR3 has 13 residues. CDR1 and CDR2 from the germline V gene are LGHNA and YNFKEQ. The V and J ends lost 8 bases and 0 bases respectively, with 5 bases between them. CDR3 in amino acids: CASLVSGANVLTF. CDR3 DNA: TGTGCCAGCCTTGTCTCTGGGGCCAACGTCCTGACTTTC.

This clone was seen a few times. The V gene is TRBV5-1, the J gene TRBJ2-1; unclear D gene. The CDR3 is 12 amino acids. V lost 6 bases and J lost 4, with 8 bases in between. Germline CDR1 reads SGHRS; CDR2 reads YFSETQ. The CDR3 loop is CASIGRYNEQFF. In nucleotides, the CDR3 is TGCGCCAGCATTGGGCGATACAATGAGCAGTTCTTC.